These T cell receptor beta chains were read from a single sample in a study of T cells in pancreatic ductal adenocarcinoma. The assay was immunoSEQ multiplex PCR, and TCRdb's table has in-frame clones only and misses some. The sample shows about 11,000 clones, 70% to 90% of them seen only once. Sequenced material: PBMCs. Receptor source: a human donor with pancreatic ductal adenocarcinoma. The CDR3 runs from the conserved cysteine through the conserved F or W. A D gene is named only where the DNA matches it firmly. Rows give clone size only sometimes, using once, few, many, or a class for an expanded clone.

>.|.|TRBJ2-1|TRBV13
CASSLSPGQGGGREQFF
TGTGCCAGCAGCTTAAGCCCCGGACAGGGCGGCGGGAGGGAGCAGTTCTTC
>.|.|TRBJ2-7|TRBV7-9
CASSPGTTWEQYF
TGTGCCAGCAGCCCAGGTACCACTTGGGAGCAGTACTTC
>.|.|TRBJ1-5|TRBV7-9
CASSLAVNQPQHF
TGTGCCAGCAGCTTAGCCGTTAATCAGCCCCAGCATTTT
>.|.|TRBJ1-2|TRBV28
CASGRSGGFYGYTF
TGTGCCAGCGGACGCTCGGGGGGTTTCTATGGCTACACCTTC
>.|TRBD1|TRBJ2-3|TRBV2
CASSDRVFFSDTQYF
TGTGCCAGCAGCGACAGGGTTTTTTTCTCAGATACGCAGTATTTT
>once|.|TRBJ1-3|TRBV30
CAWSSLTGNTIYF
TGTGCCTGGTCGTCCTTAACTGGAAACACCATATATTTT
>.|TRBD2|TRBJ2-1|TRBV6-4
CASSEAGGPNEQFF
TGTGCCAGCAGTGAAGCGGGAGGGCCCAATGAGCAGTTCTTC
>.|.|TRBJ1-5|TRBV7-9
CASSQGLAQPQHF
TGTGCCAGTTCGCAGGGGCTTGCTCAGCCCCAGCATTTT
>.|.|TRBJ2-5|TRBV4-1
CASSQDGTKKDQYF
TGCGCCAGCAGCCAAGACGGGACAAAGAAGGACCAGTACTTC
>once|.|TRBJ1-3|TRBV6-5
CASRDGPNTIYF
TGTGCCAGCAGGGACGGACCAAACACCATATATTTT
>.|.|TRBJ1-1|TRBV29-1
CSVITQVGDTEAFF
TGCAGCGTTATAACGCAGGTCGGGGACACTGAAGCTTTCTTT
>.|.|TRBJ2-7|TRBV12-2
CASLLDRAYEQYF
TGTGCAAGTCTCCTGGACCGAGCCTACGAGCAGTACTTC
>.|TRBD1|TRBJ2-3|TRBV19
CASSGAGGADTQYF
TGTGCCAGTAGCGGGGCAGGGGGCGCAGATACGCAGTATTTT
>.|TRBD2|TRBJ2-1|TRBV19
CASSIEGGVSYNEQFF
TGTGCCAGTAGTATAGAGGGGGGGGTTTCCTACAATGAGCAGTTCTTC
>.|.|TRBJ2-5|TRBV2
CASGGRGPIFKAETQYF
TGTGCCAGTGGGGGCAGGGGCCCTATCTTCAAAGCGGAGACCCAGTACTTC
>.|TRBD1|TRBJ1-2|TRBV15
CATSRDDRGGSGYTF
TGTGCCACCAGCAGAGATGACAGGGGAGGGTCTGGCTACACCTTC
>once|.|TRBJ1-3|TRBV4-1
CASSQGGRNTIYF
TGCGCCAGCAGCCAAGGAGGGAGAAACACCATATATTTT
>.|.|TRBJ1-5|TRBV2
CASRARMNNQPQHF
TGTGCCAGCCGGGCCCGTATGAACAATCAGCCCCAGCATTTT
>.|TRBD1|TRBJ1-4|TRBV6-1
CASSGTTGAEKLFF
TGTGCCAGCAGTGGAACGACAGGGGCTGAAAAACTGTTTTTT
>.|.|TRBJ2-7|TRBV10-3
CAISQGPSYEQYF
TGTGCCATCTCGCAGGGACCTTCCTACGAGCAGTACTTC
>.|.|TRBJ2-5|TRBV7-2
CASSQSGGRQETQYF
TGTGCCAGCAGCCAGTCGGGTGGTCGTCAAGAGACCCAGTACTTC
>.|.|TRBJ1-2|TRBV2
CASTDSPQGFGYTF
TGTGCCAGCACGGACAGTCCCCAGGGTTTTGGCTACACCTTC
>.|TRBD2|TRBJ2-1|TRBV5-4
CASSPITSGRNEQFF
TGTGCCAGCAGCCCAATAACTAGCGGGAGGAATGAGCAGTTCTTC
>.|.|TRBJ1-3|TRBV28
CASNPSAANTIYF
TGTGCCAGCAACCCCTCCGCGGCAAACACCATATATTTT
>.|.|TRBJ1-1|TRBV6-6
CASRTLGANTEAFF
TGTGCCAGCAGGACTCTGGGGGCGAACACTGAAGCTTTCTTT
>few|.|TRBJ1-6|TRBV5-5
CASSLRGENSPLHF
TGTGCCAGCAGCTTGAGGGGGGAGAATTCACCCCTCCACTTT
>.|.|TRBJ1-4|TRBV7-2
CASSLWGREKLFF
TGTGCCAGCAGCTTATGGGGGAGGGAAAAACTGTTTTTT
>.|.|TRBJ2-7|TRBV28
CASSTGLREQYF
TGTGCCAGCAGTACGGGACTTCGCGAGCAGTACTTC
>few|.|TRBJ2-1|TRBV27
CASTYQTGGNTEQFF
TGTGCCAGCACTTACCAAACCGGGGGAAACACTGAGCAGTTCTTC
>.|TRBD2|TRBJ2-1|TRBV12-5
CASGSGLVAYNEQFF
TGTGCTAGTGGATCGGGACTAGTTGCCTACAATGAGCAGTTCTTC
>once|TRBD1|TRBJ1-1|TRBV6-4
CASTMDRSMNTEAFF
TGTGCCAGCACTATGGACAGGAGTATGAACACTGAAGCTTTCTTT
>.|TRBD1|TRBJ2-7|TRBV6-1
CASRGQGREQYF
TGTGCCAGCAGAGGACAGGGGCGGGAGCAGTACTTC
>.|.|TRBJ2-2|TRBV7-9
CASSFYTASRPGELFF
TGTGCCAGCAGCTTCTACACTGCTTCCCGGCCCGGGGAGCTGTTTTTT
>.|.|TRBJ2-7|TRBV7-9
CASSSRQEPNYEQYF
TGTGCCAGCAGCTCCCGACAGGAGCCAAACTACGAGCAGTACTTC
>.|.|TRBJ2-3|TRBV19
CATRQSTDTQYF
TGTGCCACACGACAGTCCACAGATACGCAGTATTTT
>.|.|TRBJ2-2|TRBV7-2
CASSFGAVTGELFF
TGTGCCAGCAGCTTCGGGGCCGTCACCGGGGAGCTGTTTTTT